This T cell receptor (beta chain) was profiled in a study of T cell responses to AZD1222 COVID-19 vaccine. Per the germline V gene, CDR1 is SGHNT and CDR2 is YENEEA. Trimming took 5 bases from V and 0 from J; bases not matched to a gene: 5. CDR3 length equals 16 residues. The method was immunoSEQ multiplex PCR; TCRdb's version includes in-frame clones alone and lacks a portion of them. In the table there are over 70,000 clones, roughly 85% of which are singletons. The specimen was peripheral blood, collected on day 0 of AZD1222 vaccination. The TCR was taken from an adult in good health. The rearrangement links TRBV11-3 to TRBJ2-3; TRBD2 matches at 10 bases. In DNA form, the CDR3 reads TGTGCCAGCAGCCCCTGGACTAGCGGAAGCACAGATACGCAGTATTTT. Amino acid sequence: CASSPWTSGSTDTQYF.